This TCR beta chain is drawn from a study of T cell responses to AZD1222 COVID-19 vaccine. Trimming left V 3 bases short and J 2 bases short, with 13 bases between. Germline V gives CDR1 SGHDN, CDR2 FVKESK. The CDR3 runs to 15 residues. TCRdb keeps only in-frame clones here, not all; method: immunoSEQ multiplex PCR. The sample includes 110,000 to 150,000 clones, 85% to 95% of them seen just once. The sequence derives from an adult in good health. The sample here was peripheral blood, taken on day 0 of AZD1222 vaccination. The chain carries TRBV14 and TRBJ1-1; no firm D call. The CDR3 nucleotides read TGTGCCAGCAGCCAGGGATCCTTGGGAAACACTGAAGCTTTCTTT. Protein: CASSQGSLGNTEAFF.